The following is a TCR beta chain sequence with its context. Its antigen is currently unknown. The CDR3 end is not reached by the read, which stops 3 residues before it; the germline J gene fills it in. J gave up 1 base and V 0 bases, and 2 bases lay outside the gene matches. CDR1 and CDR2 (germline): SGHRS, YFSETQ. This CDR3 spans 15 amino acids. This entry is derived from a study of T cells in women clearing cervical HPV infection. Whole-study results and caveats: Controls had more TRBV6-7 (about 0.15%) than cases (around 0.11%).

Data came from immunoSEQ multiplex PCR; TCRdb stores just in-frame clones and leaves some out. In all, the sample yields more than 30,000 clones. The sequence was collected from a woman between 18 and 75 years old with a cervical HPV16 infection that either progressed to CIN3+ or cleared (not recorded which). Sample: blood buffy coat. The rearrangement uses TRBV5-1 and TRBJ2-7, with 9 bases fitting TRBD2. The CDR3 sequence: CASSLGGRDSYEQYF. CDR3 DNA (partial): TGCGCCAGCAGCTTGGGCGGGAGGGATTCCTACGAG.